These 32 T cell receptor beta chains were sequenced from one sample in a study of cytomegalovirus exposure and HLA in healthy donors (dated by TCRdb to the late 2010s). Receptor amplification or capture employed the immunoSEQ multiplex PCR assay. For the multiplex PCR, a mixture combining 60 forward primers for TCR Vbeta segments and 13 reverse primers for TCR Jbeta segments was used. TCRdb holds this immuneACCESS table with in-frame rearrangements only. Some clones are missing; in checked studies, unresolved V genes explain under half, and the rest has no known cause. This sample's listing comprises 150,000 to 200,000 clones. Of the sample, 0.65% to 0.9% falls within the top ten clones. The source material was PBMCs. The receptors stem from a woman aged 18 to 35 in good health and CMV-seropositive.

This chain connects TRBV4-2 to TRBJ2-5, with a weak D call TRBD2 (6 bases). Trimming took off 4 bases at V and 7 bases at J, with 13 bases between the two ends. The V gene's germline CDR1 is LGHNA and CDR2 YNFKEQ. The length of the CDR3 is 13 residues. CDR3 in amino acids: CASSPRDSATQYF. For the CDR3, the DNA is TGTGCCAGCAGCCCCCGGGACTCTGCGACCCAGTACTTC.

The CDR3, as DNA: TGTGCCAGTAGTGCAGACAGGGGGCGAGAAAAACTGTTTTTT. This translates into CASSADRGREKLFF. This chain links TRBV19 with TRBJ1-4, with 10 nucleotides matching TRBD1. Per germline, CDR1 LNHDA and CDR2 SQIVND (reference sequence). Losses at the gene ends were 5 bases for V and 8 bases for J; bases not matched to a gene: 5. The CDR3 has 14 amino acids.

As concerns this clone: One end of the junction does not line up with germline, which may come from a read error. The V and J genes are TRBV6-1 and TRBJ1-4; 7 bases line up with TRBD1. This CDR3 region has 17 residues. CDR1 and CDR2 from the germline V gene are MNHNS and SASEGT. The CDR3 region has the DNA TGTGCCAGCAGAGAAGACCGGGACAGCGCAACTAATGAAAAACTGTTTTTT. It yields the protein CASREDRDSATNEKLFF.

The V and J genes are TRBV29-1 and TRBJ2-7; 9 bases agree with TRBD2. V lost 6 bases, J lost 3 bases, and 6 bases stayed unmatched. Germline CDR1 SQVTM, CDR2 ANQGSEA. The length of the CDR3 is 13 residues. The chain's CDR3 is CSVLAGQGYEQYF. CDR3 DNA: TGCAGCGTGCTAGCGGGGCAGGGCTACGAGCAGTACTTC.

Worth noting for this clone: The CDR3 ends on some other residue instead of the conserved phenylalanine or tryptophan, so this is likely a read error. The chain uses TRBV6-6 and TRBJ1-2, with a possible D match to TRBD1 (5 bases). Germline CDR1 MNHNY, CDR2 SVGAGI (reference sequence). The CDR3 consists of 14 residues. V lost 6 bases and J 8 bases, leaving 19 bases between the germline ends. The CDR3 sequence: CASSSLGGVEGYTL. CDR3 coding DNA: TGTGCCAGCAGCTCCCTTGGGGGGGTAGAAGGCTACACCCTC.

The J gene is TRBJ2-3, the V gene TRBV30, with 7 bases that match TRBD2. The CDR3 sequence is 16 residues long. Germline CDR1 reads GTSNPN; CDR2 reads SVGIG (reference sequence). V dropped 7 bases and J dropped 0; count of bases not matched to a gene: 13. The CDR3 bases are TGTGCCTTGGTCCCACCCTGGACTAGAAGCACAGATACGCAGTATTTT. Amino acids: CALVPPWTRSTDTQYF.

The chain has TRBV12-1 and TRBJ1-4; the table's D call of TRBD1 was not tested on the DNA. TRBV12-1 is recorded as a pseudogene. The CDR3 length is 17 residues. The CDR3 bases are TGTGCCAGCAGAAATCGTGGGGACAGGGGTGGTGGTGAAAAACTGTTTTTT. Protein: CASRNRGDRGGGEKLFF.

The chain uses TRBV12-5 and TRBJ2-1; D is perhaps TRBD2 (7 bases). Germline-derived CDR1 and CDR2 are LGHNT and FRNRAP. The CDR3 sequence is 15 residues long. V was trimmed by 5 bases and J by 4 bases, leaving 15 bases between them. The chain's CDR3 is CASGPQAGAYNEQFF. The DNA for the CDR3 is TGTGCTAGTGGTCCCCAGGCGGGGGCGTACAATGAGCAGTTCTTC.

V and J are TRBV25-1 and TRBJ2-3; D not certain. The germline V and J ends were trimmed by 1 base and 0 bases, with 11 bases remaining between them. The CDR3 has 16 residues. Germline CDR1 MGHDK, CDR2 SYGVNS. CDR3 sequence (DNA): TGTGCCAGCAGTGAATTTGTAGTCTCTAGCACAGATACGCAGTATTTT. The encoded protein is CASSEFVVSSTDTQYF.

The V gene is TRBV6-6, the J gene TRBJ1-5, with a possible D match to TRBD1 (6 bases). V was cut by 2 bases and J by 7 bases, with 12 bases left in between. The CDR3 has 14 amino acids. Germline CDR1 MNHNY, CDR2 SVGAGI (reference sequence). The CDR3: CASSYDRRGQPQHF. For the CDR3, the DNA is TGTGCCAGCAGTTACGATCGCAGGGGACAGCCCCAGCATTTT.

The chain couples TRBV19 to TRBJ1-5; the D gene is possibly TRBD1 (5 bases). Trimming shortened V by 2 bases and J by 0 bases, and 11 bases separated the two germline ends. In germline, CDR1 is LNHDA, CDR2 SQIVND (reference sequence). The CDR3 contains 16 residues. The CDR3 loop is CASSILSGNSNQPQHF. The CDR3 region has the DNA TGTGCCAGTAGTATACTCTCAGGGAATAGCAATCAGCCCCAGCATTTT.

Note on this clone: An end of the junction does not agree with germline; a read error may underlie this. V is TRBV7-7 and J is TRBJ2-2, with 9 bases that match TRBD2. The CDR3 is made up of 15 amino acids. Germline-derived CDR1 and CDR2 are SSHAT and FNYEAQ (reference sequence). This chain's CDR3 is CASSLGGGASGELFF. The CDR3 nucleotides are TGTGCTAGCAGCTTAGGCGGGGGGGCCTCCGGGGAGCTGTTTTTT.

CDR3 DNA sequence: TGTGCCAGCAGCTTGTTAGCCGGGACTAGCGGGAGAAGCACAGATACGCAGTATTTT. Translated, it gives CASSLLAGTSGRSTDTQYF. This chain joins TRBV5-7 and TRBJ2-3; TRBD2 aligns across 14 bases. TRBV5-7 is flagged as an ORF with uncertain function. V dropped 1 base and J dropped 0; count of bases not matched to a gene: 7. The CDR3 sequence is 19 residues long.

This sequence joins TRBV5-1 and TRBJ2-3, with 8 bases matching TRBD1. The junction had 6 bases not matched to a gene; V was cut back by 0 bases and J by 0 bases. CDR1 is SGHRS, CDR2 YFSETQ, per germline. The CDR3 consists of 17 residues. This chain's CDR3 is CASSLAMRTGSTDTQYF. CDR3 DNA sequence: TGCGCCAGCAGCTTGGCCATGAGGACAGGGAGCACAGATACGCAGTATTTT.

In nucleotides, the CDR3 is TGCGCCAGCAGCCGTCGTGTGGGAGGTGAGGAAAAACTGTTTTTT. It codes for CASSRRVGGEEKLFF. V is TRBV4-3 and J is TRBJ1-4; D uncertain. CDR3 size: 15 residues. V shed 4 bases and J shed 8 bases, with 17 bases lying between them. Germline V lookup: CDR1 LGHNA, CDR2 YSLEER.

The chain is built from TRBV6-6 and TRBJ2-5; D ambiguous. This CDR3 comprises 16 residues. The germline CDR1 and CDR2 sequences are MNHNY and SVGAGI (reference sequence). V was cut by 5 bases and J by 2 bases, with 18 bases left in between. DNA of the CDR3: TGTGCCAGCAGTCAACGGGTCGAGACTGCACAAGAGACCCAGTACTTC. This encodes CASSQRVETAQETQYF.

This rearrangement joins TRBV18 to TRBJ2-1; the match to TRBD2 covers 9 bases. Germline V lookup: CDR1 KGHSH, CDR2 LQKENI. The junction had 3 bases not matched to a gene; V was cut back by 0 bases and J by 3 bases. This CDR3 comprises 16 residues. The CDR3: CASSPPSGGLYNEQFF. DNA of the CDR3: TGTGCCAGCTCACCACCTAGCGGGGGCCTCTACAATGAGCAGTTCTTC.

The chain is built from TRBV2 and TRBJ2-3, with 10 bases lining up with TRBD2. In germline, CDR1 is SNHLY, CDR2 FYNNEI. V lost 4 bases and J lost 6; bases outside the gene matches: 19. There are 19 residues in the CDR3. The CDR3 here is CASSVPLDSGGVPRDTQYF. CDR3 DNA: TGTGCCAGCAGTGTTCCCCTCGACAGCGGGGGGGTGCCCAGGGATACGCAGTATTTT.

The genes are TRBV10-3 and TRBJ2-5; 8 positions match TRBD2. Germline V lookup: CDR1 ENHRY, CDR2 SYGVKD. This CDR3 spans 13 amino acids. V gave up 11 bases and J gave up 5 bases; unmatched junction bases: 10. CDR3 loop: CAVTAGGEETQYF. Here the CDR3 DNA reads TGTGCCGTGACGGCGGGGGGCGAGGAGACCCAGTACTTC.

The chain carries TRBV6-6 and TRBJ1-1; tentative D call: TRBD1 (5 bases). The CDR3 covers 15 residues. Per the germline V gene, CDR1 is MNHNY and CDR2 is SVGAGI (reference sequence). V was clipped by 0 bases and J by 1 base, with 9 bases between them. CDR3 bases: TGTGCCAGCAGTTACTCTCGACAGCGGAACACTGAAGCTTTCTTT. It is translated as CASSYSRQRNTEAFF.

The J gene is TRBJ1-2, the V gene TRBV6-6; no clear D. The V gene's germline CDR1 is MNHNY and CDR2 SVGAGI (reference sequence). The V end was cut by 7 bases, the J end by 7 bases, with 19 bases between. The CDR3 length is 14 residues. As DNA, the CDR3 is TGTGCCAGCATTGCCCGCCCGGGTCGTAGTGGCTACACCTTC. Amino acids: CASIARPGRSGYTF.

The chain uses TRBV7-9 and TRBJ1-5, with D maybe TRBD1 (6 bases). This CDR3 region has 14 residues. With 5 bases removed from V and 1 base from J, the gap between germline ends came to 9 bases. Germline lookup yields CDR1 SEHNR and CDR2 FQNEAQ (reference sequence). CDR3 protein: CASSPQGSNQPQHF. The DNA for the CDR3 is TGTGCCAGCAGCCCACAGGGAAGCAATCAGCCCCAGCATTTT.

CDR3 region: CASSLGQGLNTGELFF. The CDR3 nucleotides are TGTGCCAGCAGCTTAGGACAGGGTTTGAACACCGGGGAGCTGTTTTTT. The chain has TRBV7-9 and TRBJ2-2, with 7 bases fitting TRBD1. Germline-derived CDR1 and CDR2 are SEHNR and FQNEAQ (reference sequence). This CDR3 contains 16 residues. With V trimmed by 1 base and J by 1 base, 3 bases remained unmatched.

The chain uses TRBV5-4 and TRBJ2-1; 10 bases align to TRBD2. V lost 0 bases and J lost 8; bases outside the gene matches: 5. Per germline, CDR1 SGHNT and CDR2 YYREEE (reference sequence). This CDR3 has 15 residues. This CDR3 is CASSLGTSGRDEQFF. In DNA, the CDR3 is TGTGCCAGCAGCTTGGGGACTAGCGGCAGGGATGAGCAGTTCTTC. The full variable domain, its missing parts supplied by reference TRBV5-4 and TRBJ2-1, is ETGVTQSPTHLIKTRGQQVTLRCSSQSGHNTVSWYQQALGQGPQFIFQYYREEENGRGNFPPRFSGLQFPNYSSELNVNALELDDSALYLCASSLGTSGRDEQFFGPGTRLTVL.

V gene TRBV7-9 combines with J gene TRBJ2-1, with 9 bases lining up with TRBD1. J gave up 5 bases and V 1 base, and 12 bases lay outside the gene matches. Germline CDR1 is SEHNR and CDR2 is FQNEAQ (reference sequence). CDR3 size: 18 residues. The CDR3 DNA sequence: TGTGCCAGCAGCTTAGAGGATCAAGGGACAGGGCCGAACAATGAGCAGTTCTTC. Translation: CASSLEDQGTGPNNEQFF. The variable domain in full, completed from reference TRBV7-9 and TRBJ2-1, reads DTGVSQNPRHKITKRGQNVTFRCDPISEHNRLYWYRQTLGQGPEFLTYFQNEAQLEKSRLLSDRFSAERPKGSFSTLEIQRTEQGDSAMYLCASSLEDQGTGPNNEQFFGPGTRLTVL.

The chain combines TRBV5-1 with TRBJ1-4; 7 bases map to TRBD1. CDR1 SGHRS and CDR2 YFSETQ come from the germline V gene. J was trimmed by 3 bases and V by 1 base; bases with no gene match: 6. CDR3 length: 16 amino acids. CDR3 residues: CASSLSRTGSNEKLFF. DNA for the CDR3: TGCGCCAGCAGCTTGTCCCGGACAGGATCTAATGAAAAACTGTTTTTT. The variable domain in full, completed from reference TRBV5-1 and TRBJ1-4, reads KAGVTQTPRYLIKTRGQQVTLSCSPISGHRSVSWYQQTPGQGLQFLFEYFSETQRNKGNFPGRFSGRQFSNSRSEMNVSTLELGDSALYLCASSLSRTGSNEKLFFGSGTQLSVL.

The gene calls are TRBV5-1 and TRBJ2-5; TRBD2 is a possible D gene (5 bases). The assigned J gene may be wrong: the sequence end matches TRBJ2-7 better. Germline lookup yields CDR1 SGHRS and CDR2 YFSETQ. The CDR3 consists of 13 residues. CDR3 DNA sequence: TGCGCCAGCGGAGGTGACAACTCCTACGAGCAGTACTTC. Translated, it gives CASGGDNSYEQYF.

The gene calls are TRBV7-9 and TRBJ1-5; TRBD1 aligns across 8 bases. The junction had 8 bases not matched to a gene; V was cut back by 4 bases and J by 9 bases. CDR1 SEHNR and CDR2 FQNEAQ come from the germline V gene (reference sequence). CDR3 length: 14 amino acids. The CDR3 coding sequence is TGTGCCAGCAGCTCCCAAGGACAGGGAGCGCCCCAGCATTTT. This encodes CASSSQGQGAPQHF.

V gene TRBV2 combines with J gene TRBJ2-1; 8 nucleotides agree with TRBD2. Per the germline V gene, CDR1 is SNHLY and CDR2 is FYNNEI. The CDR3 extends over 15 amino acids. The trim removed 6 bases at V and 6 bases at J, leaving 10 bases unmatched. CDR3 DNA: TGTGCCAGCAGAGAGAGCGGGAGTGAGGGCAATGAGCAGTTCTTC. The encoded protein is CASRESGSEGNEQFF.

The chain couples TRBV29-1 to TRBJ2-3; D is perhaps TRBD2 (5 bases). The CDR3 runs to 13 residues. Germline CDR1 reads SQVTM; CDR2 reads ANQGSEA. With 7 bases removed from V and 4 bases from J, the gap between germline ends came to 15 bases. As DNA, the CDR3 is TGCAGCGCAAGAAGGACTGAAGCAGATACGCAGTATTTT. It codes for CSARRTEADTQYF.

V usage is TRBV10-3 and J usage is TRBJ2-7; D is possibly TRBD2 (6 bases). In germline, CDR1 is ENHRY, CDR2 SYGVKD. The V end lost 6 bases, the J end lost 2 bases, and 11 bases lay between the germline ends. There are 13 residues in the CDR3. The CDR3 sequence: CAIREGIAYEQYF. The CDR3 nucleotides read TGTGCCATCAGGGAGGGCATCGCCTACGAGCAGTACTTC.

V usage is TRBV7-8 and J usage is TRBJ2-7; D perhaps matches TRBD2 (5 bases). The CDR3 is 16 residues long. Between the trimmed V and J ends, which lost 1 base and 0 bases, there was a span of 13 bases. Germline V CDR1 and CDR2: SGHVS, FQNEAQ. The CDR3 sequence is CASSLEASRGSYEQYF. CDR3 DNA: TGTGCCAGCAGCTTAGAGGCTAGCCGAGGCTCCTACGAGCAGTACTTC.